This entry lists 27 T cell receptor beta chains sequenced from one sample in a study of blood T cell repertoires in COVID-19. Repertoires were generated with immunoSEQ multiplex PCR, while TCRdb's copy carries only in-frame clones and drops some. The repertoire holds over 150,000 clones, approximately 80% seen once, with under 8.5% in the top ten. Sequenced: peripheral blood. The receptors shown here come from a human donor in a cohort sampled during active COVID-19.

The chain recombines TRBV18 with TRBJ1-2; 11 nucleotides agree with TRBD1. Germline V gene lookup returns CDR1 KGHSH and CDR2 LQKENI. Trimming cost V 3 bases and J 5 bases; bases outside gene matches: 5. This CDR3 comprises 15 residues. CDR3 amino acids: CASSPGTGGVYGYTF. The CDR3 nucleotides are TGTGCCAGCTCACCTGGGACAGGGGGAGTTTATGGCTACACCTTC.

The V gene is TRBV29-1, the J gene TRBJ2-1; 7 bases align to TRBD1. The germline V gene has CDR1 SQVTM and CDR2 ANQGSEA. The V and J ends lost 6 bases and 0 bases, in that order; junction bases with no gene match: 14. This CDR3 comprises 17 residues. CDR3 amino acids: CSVIGGQQGPSYNEQFF. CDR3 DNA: TGCAGCGTCATTGGGGGTCAACAGGGGCCCTCCTACAATGAGCAGTTCTTC.

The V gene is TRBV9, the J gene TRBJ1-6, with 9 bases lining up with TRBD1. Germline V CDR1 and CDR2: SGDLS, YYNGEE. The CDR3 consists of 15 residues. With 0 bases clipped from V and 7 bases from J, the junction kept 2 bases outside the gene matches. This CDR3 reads CASSVVGTGNSPLHF. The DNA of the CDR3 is TGTGCCAGCAGCGTAGTAGGGACAGGGAATTCACCCCTCCACTTT.

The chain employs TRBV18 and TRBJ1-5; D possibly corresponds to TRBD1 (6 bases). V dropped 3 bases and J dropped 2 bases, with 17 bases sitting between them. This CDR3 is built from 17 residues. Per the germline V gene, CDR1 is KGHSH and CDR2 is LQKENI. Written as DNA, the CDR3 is TGTGCCAGCTCACCCCTTGGGGGGGGCTCAGGCAATCAGCCCCAGCATTTT. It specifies CASSPLGGGSGNQPQHF.

CDR3 residues: CATSDSGINQPQHF. CDR3 DNA sequence: TGTGCCACCAGTGATTCAGGGATCAATCAGCCCCAGCATTTT. The V and J genes are TRBV24-1 and TRBJ1-5; TRBD1 is a possible D gene (5 bases). Germline V CDR1 and CDR2: KGHDR, SFDVKD. This CDR3 comprises 14 residues. The ends were cut back, 2 bases at V and 3 bases at J, with 7 bases in the middle.

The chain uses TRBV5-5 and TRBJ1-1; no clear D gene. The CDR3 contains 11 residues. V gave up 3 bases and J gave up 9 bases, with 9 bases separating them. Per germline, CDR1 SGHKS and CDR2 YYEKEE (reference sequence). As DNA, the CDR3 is TGTGCCAGCAGCTCGGGAGAGAAAGCTTTCTTT. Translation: CASSSGEKAFF. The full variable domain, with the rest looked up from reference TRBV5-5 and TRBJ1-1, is DAGVTQSPTHLIKTRGQQVTLRCSPISGHKSVSWYQQVLGQGPQFIFQYYEKEERGRGNFPDRFSARQFPNYSSELNVNALLLGDSALYLCASSSGEKAFFGQGTRLTVV.

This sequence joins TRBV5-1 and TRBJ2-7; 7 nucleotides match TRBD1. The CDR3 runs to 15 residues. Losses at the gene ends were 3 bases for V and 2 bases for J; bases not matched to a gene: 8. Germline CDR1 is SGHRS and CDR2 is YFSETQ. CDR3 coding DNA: TGCGCCAGCAGCTCGCTCCAGGGGGTAGCCTACGAGCAGTACTTC. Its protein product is CASSSLQGVAYEQYF.

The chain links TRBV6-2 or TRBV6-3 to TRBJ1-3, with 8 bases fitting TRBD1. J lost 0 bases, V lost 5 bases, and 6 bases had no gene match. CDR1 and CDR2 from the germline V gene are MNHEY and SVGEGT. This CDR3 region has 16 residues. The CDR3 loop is CASSRTGTLSGNTIYF. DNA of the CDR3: TGTGCCAGCAGTCGGACAGGGACCCTCTCTGGAAACACCATATATTTT.

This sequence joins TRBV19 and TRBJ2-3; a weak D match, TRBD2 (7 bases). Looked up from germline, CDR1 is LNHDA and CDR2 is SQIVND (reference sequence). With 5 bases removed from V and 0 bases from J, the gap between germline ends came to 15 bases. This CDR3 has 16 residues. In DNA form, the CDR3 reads TGTGCCAGTAGTCGAGGGGGGGGATTTAGCACAGATACGCAGTATTTT. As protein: CASSRGGGFSTDTQYF.

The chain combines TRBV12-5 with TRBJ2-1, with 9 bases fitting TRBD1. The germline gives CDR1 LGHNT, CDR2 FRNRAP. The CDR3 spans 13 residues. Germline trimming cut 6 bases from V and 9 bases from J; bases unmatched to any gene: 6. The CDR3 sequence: CASGRDRDGEQFF. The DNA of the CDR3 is TGTGCTAGTGGCCGGGACAGGGACGGTGAGCAGTTCTTC.

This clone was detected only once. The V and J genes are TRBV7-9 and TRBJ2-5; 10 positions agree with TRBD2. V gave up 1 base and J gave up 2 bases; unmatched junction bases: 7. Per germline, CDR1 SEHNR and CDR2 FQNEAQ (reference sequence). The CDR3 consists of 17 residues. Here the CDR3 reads CASSLGTSGGPQETQYF. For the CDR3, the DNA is TGTGCCAGCAGCTTAGGGACTAGCGGAGGACCACAAGAGACCCAGTACTTC.

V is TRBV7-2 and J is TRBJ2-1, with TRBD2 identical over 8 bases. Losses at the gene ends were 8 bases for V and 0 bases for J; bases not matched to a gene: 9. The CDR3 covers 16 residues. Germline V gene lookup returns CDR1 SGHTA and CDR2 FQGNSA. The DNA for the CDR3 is TGTGCCAGCGGGATAGCGGGGTTCAGCTCCTACAATGAGCAGTTCTTC. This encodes CASGIAGFSSYNEQFF.

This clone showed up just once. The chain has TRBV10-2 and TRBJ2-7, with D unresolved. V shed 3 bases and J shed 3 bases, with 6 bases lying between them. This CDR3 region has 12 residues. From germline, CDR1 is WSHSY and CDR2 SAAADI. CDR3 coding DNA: TGCGCCAGCAGTGATCCAGACTACGAGCAGTACTTC. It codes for CASSDPDYEQYF.

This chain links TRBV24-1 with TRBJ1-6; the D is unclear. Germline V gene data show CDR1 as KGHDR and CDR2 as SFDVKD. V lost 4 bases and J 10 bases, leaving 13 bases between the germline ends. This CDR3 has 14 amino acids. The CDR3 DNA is TGTGCCACCAGTGACCCCCTTATGGGCTCACCCCTCCACTTT. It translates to CATSDPLMGSPLHF.

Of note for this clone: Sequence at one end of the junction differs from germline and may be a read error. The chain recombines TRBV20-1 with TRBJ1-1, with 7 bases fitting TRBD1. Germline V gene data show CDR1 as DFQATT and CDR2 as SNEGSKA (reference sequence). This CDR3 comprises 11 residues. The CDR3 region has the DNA TGCAGTGCAACCACAGACAGGGAGTGGATCTTT. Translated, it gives CSATTDREWIF.

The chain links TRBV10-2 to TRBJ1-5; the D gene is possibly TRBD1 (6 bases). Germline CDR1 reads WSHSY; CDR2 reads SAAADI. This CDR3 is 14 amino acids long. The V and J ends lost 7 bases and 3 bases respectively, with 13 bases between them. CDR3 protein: CASTSGQYNQPQHF. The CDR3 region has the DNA TGCGCCAGCACCTCCGGACAGTACAATCAGCCCCAGCATTTT.

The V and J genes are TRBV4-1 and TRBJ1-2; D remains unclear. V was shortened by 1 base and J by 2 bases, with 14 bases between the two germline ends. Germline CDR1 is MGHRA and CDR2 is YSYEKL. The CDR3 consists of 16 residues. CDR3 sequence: CASSQAGSAGNYGYTF. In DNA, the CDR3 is TGCGCCAGCAGCCAAGCGGGAAGCGCGGGGAACTATGGCTACACCTTC.

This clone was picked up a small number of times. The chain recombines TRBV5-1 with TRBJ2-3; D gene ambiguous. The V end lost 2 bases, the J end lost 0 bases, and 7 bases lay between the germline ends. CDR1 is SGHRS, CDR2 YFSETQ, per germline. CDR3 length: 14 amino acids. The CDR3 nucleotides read TGCGCCAGCAGCTTACCAGGTAGCACAGATACGCAGTATTTT. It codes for CASSLPGSTDTQYF.

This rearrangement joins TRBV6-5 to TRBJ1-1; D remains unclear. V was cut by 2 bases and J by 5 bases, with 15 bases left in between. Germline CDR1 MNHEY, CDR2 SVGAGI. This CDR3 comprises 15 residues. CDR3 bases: TGTGCCAGCAGTTACGCCGGAGGACTCCTTACTGAAGCTTTCTTT. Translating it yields CASSYAGGLLTEAFF.

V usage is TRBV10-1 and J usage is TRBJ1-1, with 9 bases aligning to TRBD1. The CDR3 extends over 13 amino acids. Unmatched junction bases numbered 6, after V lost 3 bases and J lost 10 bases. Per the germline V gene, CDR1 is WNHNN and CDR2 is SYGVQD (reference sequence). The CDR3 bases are TGCGCCAGCAGTGACTACAGGGGGCTAAGAGCTTTCTTT. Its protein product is CASSDYRGLRAFF.

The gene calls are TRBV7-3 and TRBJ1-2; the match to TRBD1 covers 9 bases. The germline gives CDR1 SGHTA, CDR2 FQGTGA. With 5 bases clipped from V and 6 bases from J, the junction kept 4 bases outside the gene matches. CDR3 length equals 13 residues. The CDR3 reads CASSTGQGNGYTF. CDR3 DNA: TGTGCCAGCAGCACAGGACAGGGGAATGGCTACACCTTC.

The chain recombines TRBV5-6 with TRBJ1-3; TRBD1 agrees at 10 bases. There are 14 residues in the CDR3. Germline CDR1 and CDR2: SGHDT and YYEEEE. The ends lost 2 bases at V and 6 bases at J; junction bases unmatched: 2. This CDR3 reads CASSFGTGENTIYF. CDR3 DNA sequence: TGTGCCAGCAGCTTCGGGACAGGGGAAAACACCATATATTTT.

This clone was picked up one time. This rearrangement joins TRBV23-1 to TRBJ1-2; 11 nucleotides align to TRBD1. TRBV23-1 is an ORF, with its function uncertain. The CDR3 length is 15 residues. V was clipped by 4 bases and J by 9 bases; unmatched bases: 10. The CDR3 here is CASSPGQGVADSYTF. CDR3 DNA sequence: TGCGCCAGCAGTCCGGGACAGGGGGTGGCCGATAGCTACACCTTC.

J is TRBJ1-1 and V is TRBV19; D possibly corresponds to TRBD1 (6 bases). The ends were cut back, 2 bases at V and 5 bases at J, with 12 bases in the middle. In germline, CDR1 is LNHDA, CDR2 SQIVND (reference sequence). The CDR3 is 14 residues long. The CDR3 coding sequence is TGTGCCAGTAGTATATCCAGGGGTGGAACTGAAGCTTTCTTT. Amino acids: CASSISRGGTEAFF.

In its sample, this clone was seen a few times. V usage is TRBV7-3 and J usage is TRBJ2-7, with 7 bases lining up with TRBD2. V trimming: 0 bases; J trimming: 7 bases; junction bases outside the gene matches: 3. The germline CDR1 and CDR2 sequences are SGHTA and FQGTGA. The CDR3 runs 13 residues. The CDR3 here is CASSLTLRGEQYF. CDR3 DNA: TGTGCCAGCAGCTTAACGCTGCGGGGGGAGCAGTACTTC.

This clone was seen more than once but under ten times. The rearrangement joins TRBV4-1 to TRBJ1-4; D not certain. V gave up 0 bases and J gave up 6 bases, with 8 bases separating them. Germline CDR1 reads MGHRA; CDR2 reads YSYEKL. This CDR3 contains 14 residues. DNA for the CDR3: TGCGCCAGCAGCCAAGATCTGCAGGATGAAAAACTGTTTTTT. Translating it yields CASSQDLQDEKLFF.

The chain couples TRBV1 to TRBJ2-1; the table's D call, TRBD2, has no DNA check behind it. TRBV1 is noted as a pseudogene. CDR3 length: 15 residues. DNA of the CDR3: TGCACCAGCAGCCGTGGACTAGCGGACCCTCGGGAGCAGTTCTTC. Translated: CTSSRGLADPREQFF.